Listed below are T cell receptor beta chains from one sample, sequenced in a study of graft-versus-host responses after intestinal transplantation. Sequenced by immunoSEQ multiplex PCR; TCRdb stores in-frame clones only, minus some. This sample has more than 100,000 clones, with 93% found just once. These receptors lack a known antigen. The material was unstimulated CD8+ T cells sorted from spleen or lymph node cells, obtained before intestinal transplant. Source of these receptors: a human donor who received an intestinal transplant. Each CDR3 is given with its conserved first and last residue. A D gene is named only where the DNA matches it firmly. Clone size appears in some rows only: once, few, many, or a class for an expanded clone.

v_call,clone_size,j_call,d_call,cdr3_nt,cdr3_aa
TRBV19,.,TRBJ1-1,.,TGTGCCAGTTTGGGGGGGCTGGAGGCTTTCTTT,CASLGGLEAFF
TRBV11-3,.,TRBJ1-1,.,TGTGCCAGCAGCTCCAGAGAGGGGCCCTCCAGGAACACTGAAGCTTTCTTT,CASSSREGPSRNTEAFF
TRBV9,.,TRBJ1-2,.,TGTGCCAGCAGCCCCCAGGACAGTCTCGTCGGCTACACCTTC,CASSPQDSLVGYTF
TRBV7-9,.,TRBJ2-7,TRBD2,TGTGCCAGCAGCTTAGTGGCGGGGGGGCCTAACTACGAGCAGTACTTC,CASSLVAGGPNYEQYF
TRBV10-3,.,TRBJ1-2,.,TGTGCCATCAGTGGGGGTCTACAAGGGAACTATGGCTACACCTTC,CAISGGLQGNYGYTF
TRBV6-5,.,TRBJ2-5,.,TGTGCCAGCAGTTACTCAACGGGGTTGGGGCAAGAGACCCAGTACTTC,CASSYSTGLGQETQYF
TRBV13,.,TRBJ2-3,.,TGTGCCAGCAGCTTAGGTCACTCTCGGGGCACAGATACGCAGTATTTT,CASSLGHSRGTDTQYF
TRBV6-1,.,TRBJ2-7,.,TGTGCCAGCAGTCCCAGGGACGCCACCTACGAGCAGTACTTC,CASSPRDATYEQYF
TRBV14,few,TRBJ2-1,.,TGTGCCAGCAGCCAAGATCGGCTTGGGGGAAGCTCCTACAATGAGCAGTTCTTC,CASSQDRLGGSSYNEQFF
TRBV7-9,.,TRBJ1-2,.,TGTGCCAGCAGCTTTTACTTCGATAGCTACACCTTC,CASSFYFDSYTF
TRBV7-9,.,TRBJ2-5,.,TGTGCCAGCAGCGCTGGGGGCCTGAGAGAGACCCAGTACTTC,CASSAGGLRETQYF
TRBV6-1,.,TRBJ1-6,.,TGTGCCAGCAGTGTATGGACGGAAGTTAATTCACCCCTCCACTTT,CASSVWTEVNSPLHF
TRBV15,.,TRBJ2-1,.,TGTGCCACCAGCAGAGACGGGGGTGGTCTCAATGAGCAGTTCTTC,CATSRDGGGLNEQFF
TRBV6-5,.,TRBJ2-7,.,TGTGCCAGCAGGGGTCTAGCCACCTCCGAGCAGTACTTC,CASRGLATSEQYF
TRBV13,.,TRBJ2-1,.,TGTGCCAGCAGCTTAGGCAGGAGGGGAGGCAATGAGCAGTTCTTC,CASSLGRRGGNEQFF
TRBV5-1,.,TRBJ2-6,TRBD2,TGCTCCCCCAAAGCGGGGTTGGGTACCCGGTCTGGGGCCAACGTCCTGACTTTC,CSPKAGLGTRSGANVLTF
TRBV5-5,.,TRBJ2-7,TRBD2,TGTGCCAGCAGCCCACCGGGGGGGCTTTTGAACGAGCAGTACTTC,CASSPPGGLLNEQYF
TRBV6-6,.,TRBJ2-7,TRBD1,TGTGCCAGCGGGGGGACAGGGGTATACGAGCAGTACTTC,CASGGTGVYEQYF
TRBV11-3,.,TRBJ1-3,.,TGTGCCAGCAGCTTAGACAGGAGCTCTGGAAACACCATATATTTT,CASSLDRSSGNTIYF
TRBV6-5,.,TRBJ2-3,TRBD1,TGTGCCAGCAGCCATACAGGGGGCGGGACAGATACGCAGTATTTT,CASSHTGGGTDTQYF
TRBV5-6,.,TRBJ1-5,.,TGTGCCAGCAGCTTGGGGACAGCCAATCAGCCCCAGCATTTT,CASSLGTANQPQHF
TRBV4-1,once,TRBJ2-7,.,TGCGCCAGCAGCCAAGATTCAGGGGCGGGGACAACGGAGGAGCAGTACTTC,CASSQDSGAGTTEEQYF
TRBV2,.,TRBJ2-3,.,TGTGCCAGCACAGGCCAGGAGGGGCCATCAGATACGCAGTATTTT,CASTGQEGPSDTQYF
TRBV29-1,.,TRBJ1-4,.,TGCAGCGCACAAGGGAGTAGGAGTGAAAAACTGTTTTTT,CSAQGSRSEKLFF
TRBV27,.,TRBJ2-7,TRBD1,TGTGCCACCTCCGGGACAGGGGGCGCGTTTCCCTACGAGCAGTACTTC,CATSGTGGAFPYEQYF
TRBV19,.,TRBJ1-5,TRBD1,TGTGCCAGTAGTACCTCGACAGGGGGTCTCTACCAGCCCCAGCATTTT,CASSTSTGGLYQPQHF
TRBV27,.,TRBJ1-2,.,TGTGCCAGCAGTTCGGGACGGGGCTATGGCTACACCTTC,CASSSGRGYGYTF
TRBV4-1,.,TRBJ1-5,TRBD1,TGCGCCAGCAGCCAAGAAGGGACAGGGGACCATCAGCCCCAGCATTTT,CASSQEGTGDHQPQHF
TRBV7-2,.,TRBJ2-7,TRBD1,TGTGCCAGCAGCTCAAACAGGGGGCAGTACGAGCAGTACTTC,CASSSNRGQYEQYF
TRBV19,.,TRBJ1-1,.,TGTGCCAGTAGTATAGCAACGAACACTGAAGCTTTCTTT,CASSIATNTEAFF
TRBV19,.,TRBJ2-3,TRBD2,TGTGCCAGTAGTAGTCAGCGGGGGGGCATCACAGATACGCAGTATTTT,CASSSQRGGITDTQYF
TRBV9,.,TRBJ1-2,.,TGTGCCAGCAGCGTAGACAGGTCCCCCTATGGCTACACCTTC,CASSVDRSPYGYTF
TRBV27,.,TRBJ2-7,.,TGTGCCAGCAGTTTATCCTGGACGACCCTCGGCTACGAGCAGTACTTC,CASSLSWTTLGYEQYF